A single sample is the source of the 6 T cell receptor beta chains below, sequenced in a study of Graves' ophthalmopathy and Graves' hyperthyroidism. RNA transcripts yielded amplified TCR beta CDR3 regions. First-round RT-PCR with HTBI primers preceded a second-round multiplex PCR. Each CDR3 protein is one row after TCRdb ran MiXCR on the multiplex PCR reads. The data show about 620,000 distinct CDR3 sequences, around a fifth seen once. Material for sequencing was peripheral blood. The source is a woman younger than 35 with stable Graves' hyperthyroidism. Some clones in this sample may be carry-over from other donors' samples.

Remarks on this clonotype: A much larger clone lies a single base off, so this may be a read error. The conserved phenylalanine or tryptophan normally closing the CDR3 is absent here, so this likely arose from a read error. This chain links TRBV28 with TRBJ1-2; the match to TRBD1 covers 7 bases. CDR1 is MDHEN, CDR2 SYDVKM, per germline. This CDR3 has 16 amino acids. V gave up 4 bases and J gave up 4 bases; unmatched junction bases: 12. CDR3 nucleotide sequence: TGTGCCAGCAGTTCCTTAGTCGGGGCAGGGGGCTATGGCTACACCTCC. It translates to CASSSLVGAGGYGYTS.

Only a few counts were recorded for this clonotype. A read error may explain this, as a much larger clone is one base away. The chain is built from TRBV12-3 or TRBV12-4 and TRBJ2-2; maybe TRBD1 (5 bases). The CDR3 runs to 13 residues. The V and J ends lost 6 bases and 6 bases respectively, with 11 bases between them. DNA of the CDR3: TGTGCCAGCAGACTACAGGACCCCGGGGAGCTGTTTTTT. Its protein is CASRLQDPGELFF.

Many counts were recorded for this clonotype. The chain links TRBV19 to TRBJ1-5, with 11 bases fitting TRBD1. CDR3 size: 15 residues. V shed 9 bases and J 7 bases; nucleotides not matched to a gene: 11. In germline, CDR1 is LNHDA, CDR2 SQIVND (reference sequence). The CDR3, as DNA: TGTGCCAGCCGGGACAGGGGGGGATCCGGCCAGCCCCAGCATTTT. Translating gives CASRDRGGSGQPQHF.

This clonotype was seen many times. The rearrangement uses TRBV10-3 and TRBJ1-2; 10 positions match TRBD1. This CDR3 region has 14 residues. With V trimmed by 6 bases and J by 3 bases, 4 bases remained unmatched. Germline V lookup: CDR1 ENHRY, CDR2 SYGVKD. The CDR3 nucleotides are TGTGCCATCAGGGGGGACAGGGGTGACTATGGCTACACCTTC. Encoded protein: CAIRGDRGDYGYTF.

This clonotype has only one observation. The chain couples TRBV11-2 to TRBJ1-1; the match to TRBD1 covers 9 bases. Germline V gives CDR1 SGHAT, CDR2 FQNNGV. CDR3 length: 15 residues. J was trimmed by 4 bases and V by 5 bases; bases with no gene match: 8. CDR3 DNA: TGTGCCAGCAGCGCCCTGACAGGGGGTCGCACTGAAGCTTTCTTT. It yields the protein CASSALTGGRTEAFF.

Ten or more counts support this clonotype. CDR3 DNA: TGCAGTGCTAGGCGGCCTGAAGCTTTCTTT. Amino acid sequence: CSARRPEAFF. The chain joins TRBV20-1 to TRBJ1-1; the D is unclear. Germline V gene lookup returns CDR1 DFQATT and CDR2 SNEGSKA (reference sequence). The CDR3 has 10 residues. V was trimmed by 3 bases and J by 6 bases, leaving 5 bases between them.